This T cell receptor beta chain stems from a study of blood T cell repertoires in COVID-19. This clone was observed a single time. Germline assignment: CDR1 MNHEY and CDR2 SMNVEV (reference sequence). The CDR3 is 14 residues long. V lost 5 bases, J lost 0 bases, and 9 bases lay in between. Profiled with immunoSEQ multiplex PCR; TCRdb holds only in-frame clones, not every one. The sample includes about 130,000 clones, about 80% seen only once; the top ten take roughly 15%. The V and J genes are TRBV27 and TRBJ2-3; no clear D. The sample taken for sequencing was peripheral blood. The clonotype originates from a woman aged 45-65 years with acute or convalescent COVID-19. The CDR3: CASSPMTSTDTQYF. The DNA of the CDR3 is TGTGCCAGCAGTCCAATGACTAGCACAGATACGCAGTATTTT.